This T cell receptor (beta chain) emerged from a study of blood T cells in healthy people across ages. Notes on the study in general: Higher diversity, along with more naive CD4+ cells, distinguished long-lived donors from aged donors. Estimates based on one million T cells were treated as lower bounds.

This CDR3 has 17 residues. Germline CDR1 reads DFQATT; CDR2 reads SNEGSKA (reference sequence). Trimming at V came to 6 bases and at J to 4 bases, leaving 11 bases not matched to a gene. Then a second PCR, running roughly 7 to 11 cycles, was carried out with a sample-barcoded 5' primer and a J-beta primer mix. TCRdb passed the 5' RACE reads through MiXCR, listing each CDR3 protein once. This table has about 600,000 distinct CDR3 sequences, roughly 48% appearing once. Concerning this clonotype: The antigen is undetermined.

The sequence was obtained from an elderly man in good health. The V gene is TRBV20-1, the J gene TRBJ2-5; 16 bases map to TRBD2. Sequenced sample: blood. CDR3 nucleotide sequence: TGCAGTGCCCCCCCCGGGACTAGCGGGAGGGTCCTAGAGACCCAGTACTTC. It codes for CSAPPGTSGRVLETQYF.